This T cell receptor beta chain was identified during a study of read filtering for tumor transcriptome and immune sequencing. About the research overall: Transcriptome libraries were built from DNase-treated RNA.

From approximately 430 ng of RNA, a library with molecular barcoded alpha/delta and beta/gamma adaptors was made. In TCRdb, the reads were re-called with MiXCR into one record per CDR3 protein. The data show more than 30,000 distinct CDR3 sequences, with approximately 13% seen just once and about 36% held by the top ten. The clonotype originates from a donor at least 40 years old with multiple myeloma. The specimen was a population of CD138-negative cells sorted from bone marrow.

The CDR3 reads CASSYGSLARISGELFF. CDR3 nucleotide sequence: TGTGCCAGCAGTTACGGTTCGCTTGCGAGAATATCCGGGGAGCTGTTTTTT. This sequence joins TRBV6-5 and TRBJ2-2; D not resolved. V was trimmed by 2 bases and J by 6 bases, leaving 19 bases between them. CDR1 and CDR2 from the germline V gene are MNHEY and SVGAGI. The CDR3 extends over 17 amino acids.